Below, 8 T cell receptor beta chains from the same sample are listed, as sequenced in a study of OX40 agonist ivuxolimab in advanced cancers. Library preparation used the immunoSEQ multiplex PCR assay. As stored in TCRdb, this immuneACCESS dataset retains in-frame rearrangements with V and J assigned. A fraction of the clones does not appear; measured against another copy, unresolved V genes explain less than half of the discrepancy, and the remainder lacks a known reason. Counted in this sample were roughly 70,000 clones; less than 90% of them appeared once. The ten largest clones capture approximately 2% of the sample. Specimen: CD4+ or CD8+ T cells sorted from blood, collected in a trial of the OX40 agonist ivuxolimab. The receptor source for this set is an adult with an advanced solid tumor such as melanoma, head and neck, liver or kidney cancer.

The gene calls are TRBV28 and TRBJ1-1; perhaps TRBD1 as D (5 bases). This CDR3 region has 14 residues. Germline CDR1 is MDHEN and CDR2 is SYDVKM. V was shortened by 4 bases and J by 4 bases, with 13 bases between the two germline ends. CDR3 amino acids: CASSSLTETTEAFF. DNA of the CDR3: TGTGCCAGCAGTTCGCTGACAGAAACCACTGAAGCTTTCTTT. The variable domain in full, with the rest retrieved from reference TRBV28 and TRBJ1-1, is DVKVTQSSRYLVKRTGEKVFLECVQDMDHENMFWYRQDPGLGLRLIYFSYDVKMKEKGDIPEGYSVSREKKERFSLILESASTNQTSMYLCASSSLTETTEAFFGQGTRLTVV.

CDR3 residues: CASSSSVYGYTF. The CDR3 coding sequence is TGTGCCAGCTCTAGCTCAGTCTATGGCTACACCTTC. The genes are TRBV2 and TRBJ1-2; D not certain. Germline loops: CDR1 SNHLY, CDR2 FYNNEI. The ends were cut back, 8 bases at V and 4 bases at J, with 11 bases in the middle. The CDR3 totals 12 residues. The full variable domain, rest sourced from reference TRBV2 and TRBJ1-2, is EPEVTQTPSHQVTQMGQEVILRCVPISNHLYFYWYRQILGQKVEFLVSFYNNEISEKSEIFDDQFSVERPDGSNFTLKIRSTKLEDSAMYFCASSSSVYGYTFGSGTRLTVV.

This clone showed up just a few times. The chain links TRBV7-2 to TRBJ1-5; D unclear. Trimming stripped 1 base from V and 3 bases from J, with 4 bases between. The CDR3 is 13 residues long. Germline assignment: CDR1 SGHTA and CDR2 FQGNSA. CDR3 residues: CASSLGANQPQHF. The CDR3 nucleotides read TGTGCCAGCAGCTTAGGGGCCAATCAGCCCCAGCATTTT.

V and J are TRBV28 and TRBJ1-5; no clear D gene. Germline loops: CDR1 MDHEN, CDR2 SYDVKM. Between the trimmed V and J ends, which lost 4 bases and 0 bases, there was a span of 7 bases. The CDR3 covers 14 residues. The CDR3 bases are TGTGCCAGCAGTTCCCTCTATAGCAATCAGCCCCAGCATTTT. It translates to CASSSLYSNQPQHF.

The V call is TRBV19, the J call TRBJ1-5; perhaps TRBD1 as D (5 bases). This CDR3 has 15 amino acids. V dropped 4 bases and J dropped 6 bases, with 16 bases sitting between them. Germline assignment: CDR1 LNHDA and CDR2 SQIVND (reference sequence). CDR3 residues: CASSTGGGTAQPQHF. The CDR3 DNA sequence: TGTGCCAGTAGTACCGGGGGGGGGACGGCTCAGCCCCAGCATTTT.

The chain joins TRBV30 to TRBJ2-4, with TRBD1 identical over 8 bases. There are 14 residues in the CDR3. Germline V gives CDR1 GTSNPN, CDR2 SVGIG (reference sequence). J lost 9 bases, V lost 3 bases, and 10 bases had no gene match. CDR3 nucleotide sequence: TGTGCCTGGAGCGCCGGGACAGGATTTGGCATTCAGTACTTC. Protein sequence: CAWSAGTGFGIQYF.

This chain joins TRBV18 and TRBJ2-7; TRBD2 matches 7 bases. With V trimmed by 1 base and J by 4 bases, 10 bases remained unmatched. Germline-derived CDR1 and CDR2 are KGHSH and LQKENI. This CDR3 contains 16 residues. CDR3 amino acids: CASSPRPPREGYEQYF. In DNA form, the CDR3 reads TGTGCCAGCTCACCACGGCCCCCAAGGGAGGGTTACGAGCAGTACTTC.

V and J are TRBV4-1 and TRBJ2-2; 9 bases agree with TRBD1. Germline trimming cut 2 bases from V and 4 bases from J; bases unmatched to any gene: 8. In germline, CDR1 is MGHRA, CDR2 YSYEKL. CDR3 length: 17 residues. CDR3 loop: CASSQMGQGRVTGELFF. As DNA, the CDR3 is TGCGCCAGCAGCCAAATGGGACAGGGACGTGTCACCGGGGAGCTGTTTTTT.